The 30 T cell receptor beta chains given below trace back to one sample, sequenced in a study of T cell responses to AZD1222 COVID-19 vaccine. TCRdb's table, derived via immunoSEQ multiplex PCR, lists solely in-frame clones and lacks some. The sample includes 70,000 to 100,000 clones, roughly 90% of them seen just once. This material consisted of peripheral blood, taken 28 days after the second AZD1222 dose. These receptors all come from an adult who received the AZD1222 COVID-19 vaccine.

A single count supports this clone. V is TRBV28 and J is TRBJ1-3, with D possibly being TRBD1 (5 bases). Germline CDR1 MDHEN, CDR2 SYDVKM. This CDR3 comprises 14 residues. The V gene lost 3 bases and the J gene lost 0 bases, with 6 bases spanning the gap. CDR3 nucleotides: TGTGCCAGCAGTTTTCAGGGCTCTGGAAACACCATATATTTT. Its protein is CASSFQGSGNTIYF.

The V gene is TRBV5-4, the J gene TRBJ2-5, with TRBD2 matching over 7 bases. The CDR3 spans 16 residues. Per germline, CDR1 SGHNT and CDR2 YYREEE (reference sequence). Trimming cost V 0 bases and J 3 bases; bases outside gene matches: 8. The CDR3 bases are TGTGCCAGCAGCTTGGCCGGGGGGATAGATAAAGAGACCCAGTACTTC. Protein: CASSLAGGIDKETQYF.

The chain couples TRBV21-1 to TRBJ2-2; the D call TRBD1 from the table was never checked on the DNA. TRBV21-1 is a recognized pseudogene. The CDR3 sequence is 19 residues long. The CDR3 reads CASSKEWANRGESPGELFF. The DNA of the CDR3 is TGTGCCAGCAGCAAAGAGTGGGCCAACAGGGGCGAATCTCCCGGGGAGCTGTTTTTT.

The chain links TRBV27 to TRBJ2-1, with 7 nucleotides matching TRBD1. CDR3 size: 17 residues. The junction had 14 bases not matched to a gene; V was cut back by 2 bases and J by 7 bases. Germline V gene data show CDR1 as MNHEY and CDR2 as SMNVEV (reference sequence). The CDR3 coding sequence is TGTGCCAGCAGTTTAAAGGGCTGGAGACAGGGTAAGAATGAGCAGTTCTTC. It codes for CASSLKGWRQGKNEQFF.

The J gene is TRBJ1-2, the V gene TRBV18; the D is unclear. V dropped 0 bases and J dropped 4 bases, with 12 bases sitting between them. The CDR3 loop spans 15 amino acids. Per germline, CDR1 KGHSH and CDR2 LQKENI. CDR3 in DNA: TGTGCCAGCTCACCACCAAACGACAAGGGCTATGGCTACACCTTC. This translates into CASSPPNDKGYGYTF.

The V gene is TRBV7-8, the J gene TRBJ2-2; D might be TRBD2 (5 bases). The V end lost 1 base, the J end lost 4 bases, and 7 bases lay between the germline ends. The germline V gene has CDR1 SGHVS and CDR2 FQNEAQ. The CDR3 has 14 amino acids. CDR3 amino acids: CASSLGGLTGELFF. In DNA, the CDR3 is TGTGCCAGCAGCTTAGGCGGACTCACCGGGGAGCTGTTTTTT.

This rearrangement joins TRBV28 to TRBJ1-1; 10 bases are shared with TRBD1. Germline V gene sequence: CDR1 MDHEN, CDR2 SYDVKM. This CDR3 has 15 residues. The V gene end was trimmed by 5 bases and the J gene end by 4 bases; junction bases not matched to a gene: 7. CDR3 residues: CASSTRQGAGTEAFF. CDR3 in DNA: TGTGCCAGCAGTACTCGACAGGGGGCCGGCACTGAAGCTTTCTTT.

V gene TRBV12-3 or TRBV12-4 combines with J gene TRBJ1-6, with 7 bases lining up with TRBD1. The CDR3 is 13 residues long. J was trimmed by 10 bases and V by 2 bases; bases with no gene match: 2. The CDR3 loop is CASSLTGDSPLHF. The CDR3 DNA sequence: TGTGCCAGCAGTTTAACAGGGGACTCACCCCTCCACTTT.

This rearrangement joins TRBV29-1 to TRBJ1-2, with a weak D call TRBD1 (6 bases). CDR1 is SQVTM, CDR2 ANQGSEA, per germline. V lost 4 bases and J lost 7, with 16 bases in between. CDR3 length equals 13 residues. The CDR3 nucleotides are TGCAGCGTTGTAACCCAGGGGTGGAGTGGCTACACCTTC. Translation gives CSVVTQGWSGYTF.

This rearrangement joins TRBV30 to TRBJ2-1; D may be TRBD2 (5 bases). Looked up from germline, CDR1 is GTSNPN and CDR2 is SVGIG (reference sequence). The CDR3 totals 12 residues. Deletions cut 0 bases from V and 10 bases from J, with 10 bases between. The CDR3 loop is CAWSVGRGEQFF. The CDR3 region has the DNA TGTGCCTGGAGTGTAGGGCGCGGGGAGCAGTTCTTC.

This clone occurred once. The rearrangement uses TRBV3-1 (or the pseudogene TRBV3-2) and TRBJ2-5, with 8 bases lining up with TRBD1. Per the germline V gene, CDR1 is LGHDT and CDR2 is YNNKEL (reference sequence). V shed 4 bases, J shed 5 bases, and the junction held 12 bases outside the gene matches. The CDR3 runs to 16 residues. This CDR3 is CASSLWGQEAGETQYF. Here the CDR3 DNA reads TGTGCCAGCAGCCTTTGGGGACAGGAGGCTGGGGAGACCCAGTACTTC.

This clone was seen a single time. This rearrangement joins TRBV6-2 or TRBV6-3 to TRBJ1-5; 8 bases line up with TRBD1. The germline V gene encodes CDR1 MNHEY and CDR2 SVGEGT. The CDR3 extends over 19 amino acids. With V trimmed by 5 bases and J by 1 base, 16 bases remained unmatched. DNA for the CDR3: TGTGCCAGCAGTGGGACAGGCCTCACCTTCCTGGGGAGCAATCAGCCCCAGCATTTT. Encoded protein: CASSGTGLTFLGSNQPQHF.

CDR3 bases: TGCAGTGCTAGGCTCAATGAAGCTTTCTTT. Protein: CSARLNEAFF. The chain recombines TRBV20-1 with TRBJ1-1; D remains ambiguous. Between the trimmed V and J ends, which lost 3 bases and 7 bases, there was a span of 6 bases. The CDR3 is 10 residues long. Germline values: CDR1 DFQATT, CDR2 SNEGSKA (reference sequence).

The chain has TRBV19 and TRBJ2-7; tentatively, D is TRBD1 (5 bases). CDR3 length: 12 residues. V was clipped by 4 bases and J by 4 bases, with 8 bases between them. Per germline, CDR1 LNHDA and CDR2 SQIVND (reference sequence). The CDR3 here is CASSKDTYEQYF. DNA for the CDR3: TGTGCCAGTAGTAAGGACACATACGAGCAGTACTTC.

CDR3 in DNA: TGTGCCAGTAGTAAGACTAGCGGGGGTTACAATGAGCAGTTCTTC. Amino acid sequence: CASSKTSGGYNEQFF. The chain has TRBV19 and TRBJ2-1, with 12 bases fitting TRBD2. CDR3 length equals 15 residues. Germline V gene sequence: CDR1 LNHDA, CDR2 SQIVND (reference sequence). V was pared by 4 bases and J by 4 bases, with 2 bases of the junction left unmatched.

The chain carries TRBV5-1 and TRBJ1-1; 9 bases agree with TRBD1. The CDR3 length is 15 residues. J was trimmed by 2 bases and V by 5 bases; bases with no gene match: 7. Germline loops: CDR1 SGHRS, CDR2 YFSETQ. For the CDR3, the DNA is TGCGCCAGCAGGTATGGGACAGGGCTCAACACTGAAGCTTTCTTT. Protein sequence: CASRYGTGLNTEAFF. Supplemented by reference TRBV5-1 and TRBJ1-1, the full variable domain reads KAGVTQTPRYLIKTRGQQVTLSCSPISGHRSVSWYQQTPGQGLQFLFEYFSETQRNKGNFPGRFSGRQFSNSRSEMNVSTLELGDSALYLCASRYGTGLNTEAFFGQGTRLTVV.

This clone was picked up one time. The J gene is TRBJ1-1, the V gene TRBV28; D uncertain. Germline-derived CDR1 and CDR2 are MDHEN and SYDVKM. This CDR3 contains 13 residues. Trimming cost V 8 bases and J 0 bases, with 10 bases left between them. The CDR3 protein is CASVREMNTEAFF. CDR3 sequence (DNA): TGTGCCAGCGTTAGGGAGATGAACACTGAAGCTTTCTTT.

The chain has TRBV19 and TRBJ1-1; D call uncertain. Germline CDR1 reads LNHDA; CDR2 reads SQIVND (reference sequence). Trimming took 5 bases from V and 0 from J, leaving 10 bases between them. There are 14 residues in the CDR3. CDR3 protein: CASSLQGLNTEAFF. Here the CDR3 DNA reads TGTGCCAGTAGTCTCCAAGGCCTGAACACTGAAGCTTTCTTT.

The V gene is TRBV19, the J gene TRBJ2-1; 8 bases fit TRBD2. The germline CDR1 and CDR2 sequences are LNHDA and SQIVND (reference sequence). This CDR3 region has 15 residues. Trimming removed 2 bases from V and 7 bases from J; junction bases left unmatched: 7. The CDR3 is CASSILAGGRNEQFF. The CDR3 DNA reads TGTGCCAGTAGTATATTGGCGGGGGGCAGGAATGAGCAGTTCTTC.

This chain uses TRBV27 with TRBJ1-5; D unresolved. Germline V gene sequence: CDR1 MNHEY, CDR2 SMNVEV (reference sequence). With 0 bases removed from V and 1 base from J, the gap between germline ends came to 10 bases. This CDR3 region has 16 residues. The CDR3 spells CASSLSAWGSNQPQHF. CDR3 in DNA: TGTGCCAGCAGTTTATCGGCCTGGGGAAGCAATCAGCCCCAGCATTTT.

In regard to this clone: A read error may produce the germline difference seen at one junction end. J is TRBJ1-1 and V is TRBV10-3, with D possibly TRBD1 on 5 matching bases. CDR3 length: 16 residues. Germline V lookup: CDR1 ENHRY, CDR2 SYGVKD. The CDR3 DNA reads TGTGCCATCAGTGACCGCCGCGGGGCGGCGAACACTGGAGCTTTCTTT. Protein product: CAISDRRGAANTGAFF.

The CDR3 sequence is CASSFSYEQYF. In nucleotides, the CDR3 is TGCGCCAGCAGCTTCTCCTACGAGCAGTACTTC. The rearrangement joins TRBV5-1 to TRBJ2-7; D not resolved. Trimming left V 2 bases short and J 0 bases short, with 0 bases between. The CDR3 is made up of 11 amino acids. The germline gives CDR1 SGHRS, CDR2 YFSETQ.

V usage is TRBV28 and J usage is TRBJ1-1; perhaps TRBD1 as D (5 bases). Germline-derived CDR1 and CDR2 are MDHEN and SYDVKM. Trimming removed 5 bases from V and 4 bases from J, with 8 bases in between. CDR3 length equals 12 residues. CDR3 region: CASSGGGTEAFF. As DNA, the CDR3 is TGTGCCAGCAGTGGGGGGGGCACTGAAGCTTTCTTT.

J is TRBJ1-3 and V is TRBV27; 7 nucleotides align to TRBD1. This CDR3 contains 15 residues. The V and J ends lost 8 bases and 2 bases, in that order; junction bases with no gene match: 9. Germline V gene data show CDR1 as MNHEY and CDR2 as SMNVEV (reference sequence). As DNA, the CDR3 is TGTGCCAGCCGCCGTGGAGACAGGGCTGGAAACACCATATATTTT. Protein product: CASRRGDRAGNTIYF.

The gene calls are TRBV6-2 or TRBV6-3 and TRBJ2-1; 14 bases agree with TRBD2. This CDR3 has 18 residues. Trimming removed 0 bases from V and 7 bases from J; junction bases left unmatched: 8. Germline lookup yields CDR1 MNHEY and CDR2 SVGEGT. CDR3 coding DNA: TGTGCCAGCAGTTACTCATCTCTGACTAGCGGGGGGGCTAATGAGCAGTTCTTC. It is translated as CASSYSSLTSGGANEQFF.

This clone has only one observation. The chain recombines TRBV7-2 with TRBJ1-1, with a tentative D call TRBD1 (5 bases). Germline V CDR1 and CDR2: SGHTA, FQGNSA. The CDR3 loop spans 16 amino acids. The V end lost 5 bases, the J end lost 1 base, and 17 bases lay between the germline ends. CDR3 sequence (DNA): TGTGCCAGCAGCCCCCGGGTGCGAGGGACGAACACTGAAGCTTTCTTT. This gives the protein CASSPRVRGTNTEAFF.

This chain uses TRBV5-8 with TRBJ1-1, with D perhaps matching TRBD1 (6 bases). Germline CDR1 SGHTS, CDR2 YDEGEE. With 4 bases removed from V and 2 bases from J, the gap between germline ends came to 18 bases. This CDR3 comprises 16 residues. The CDR3 nucleotides are TGTGCCAGCAGCGTACCAGGGGCGAGGGGTAACACTGAAGCTTTCTTT. Amino acids: CASSVPGARGNTEAFF.

The chain recombines TRBV9 with TRBJ1-1; the match to TRBD1 covers 7 bases. CDR1 and CDR2 from the germline V gene are SGDLS and YYNGEE. The V gene end was trimmed by 0 bases and the J gene end by 1 base; junction bases not matched to a gene: 3. The CDR3 has 15 residues. CDR3 nucleotide sequence: TGTGCCAGCAGCGTAGGGGGACAGCCGAACACTGAAGCTTTCTTT. This gives the protein CASSVGGQPNTEAFF.

The gene calls are TRBV25-1 and TRBJ2-1; D might be TRBD1 or TRBD2, each matching 5 bases. Trimming pared 5 bases from V and 3 bases from J, leaving 14 bases between. CDR1 and CDR2 from the germline V gene are MGHDK and SYGVNS. The CDR3 is made up of 15 amino acids. The CDR3 nucleotides are TGTGCCAGCAGTCCCCTCGGTGGGGGCTACAATGAGCAGTTCTTC. Protein sequence: CASSPLGGGYNEQFF.

This clone appeared a single time. The rearrangement joins TRBV4-1 to TRBJ2-4; TRBD2 agrees at 11 bases. The J segment lost 8 bases and the V segment lost 1 base, leaving 7 bases of the junction unmatched. The germline CDR1 and CDR2 sequences are MGHRA and YSYEKL. CDR3 length: 16 amino acids. The CDR3 sequence is CASSQVSSGGRDIQYF. In DNA form, the CDR3 reads TGCGCCAGCAGCCAAGTATCTAGCGGGGGGAGGGACATTCAGTACTTC.